This T cell receptor beta chain was captured in a study of OX40 agonist ivuxolimab in advanced cancers. Study summary: Patients received intravenous ivuxolimab every 2 weeks at 0.01 to 10 mg/kg. Patients assigned to dose escalation were diagnosed with hepatocellular carcinoma, melanoma, renal cell or head and neck cancer.

Some clones are missing from TCRdb's copy, which holds only in-frame ones; the method was immunoSEQ multiplex PCR. The sample holds 55,000 to 65,000 clones, 70% to 90% seen once. For this clone: What it binds is unknown.

This CDR3 region has 15 residues. Germline V gene sequence: CDR1 SGHAT, CDR2 FQNNGV. Trimming took off 5 bases at V and 11 bases at J, with 22 bases between the two ends. The study's findings and limits: Expanded clones belonging to CD8+ T cells outnumbered, on average, those of CD4+. Circulating CD4+ and CD8+ T cells showed clonal expansion by week 6 at 0.1 to 3.0 mg/kg.

The sequence was collected from an adult with an advanced solid tumor such as melanoma, head and neck, liver or kidney cancer. The specimen was CD4+ or CD8+ T cells sorted from blood, collected in a trial of the OX40 agonist ivuxolimab. The rearrangement uses TRBV11-2 and TRBJ2-4; possibly TRBD1 or TRBD2 for D (5 bases each). CDR3 sequence reads: CASSLPGGQGKVQYF. The CDR3 DNA reads as TGTGCCAGCAGCCTCCCGGGCGGGCAGGGAAAGGTTCAGTACTTC.